This T cell receptor (beta chain) emerged from a study of blood T cell repertoires in COVID-19. Study in general: Donors in the United States, Italy and Spain gave samples during acute or convalescent COVID-19. T cells, B-cell-depleted T cells, or PBMCs supplied cDNA or gDNA.

Recruited during active infection, patients (from Seattle) were subsequently followed longitudinally. This CDR3 has 13 residues. CDR1 LNHDA and CDR2 SQIVND come from the germline V gene (reference sequence). The V and J ends lost 8 bases and 4 bases, in that order; junction bases with no gene match: 4. Under the authors' procedure: Amplified reference gene primers provided the basis for estimating nucleated cell counts. Method: immunoSEQ multiplex PCR; TCRdb's copy keeps in-frame clones and lacks some. V and J calls and clone size are those listed in that table; D and trimming were worked out from the DNA. The repertoire holds 400,000 to 450,000 clones, with about 91% as singletons.

The chain recombines TRBV19 with TRBJ1-2; 10 bases are a match to TRBD1. Sequenced input: peripheral blood. The TCR originated in a middle-aged woman with COVID-19, enrolled during active disease. CDR3: CASWDRGGYGYTF. CDR3 bases: TGTGCCAGTTGGGACAGGGGTGGCTATGGCTACACCTTC.